A single sample gave rise to the 28 T cell receptor beta chains below, sequenced in a study of cytomegalovirus exposure and HLA in healthy donors. It was with 60 Vbeta and 13 Jbeta primers that the PCR ran. The protocol was immunoSEQ multiplex PCR, while the TCRdb copy is restricted to in-frame clones and leaves out a portion. The table lists around 80,000 clones. The sequencing input was PBMCs. The receptors shown here come from a boy between 10 and 17 years old in good health and CMV-seronegative.

The rearrangement links TRBV7-2 to TRBJ1-1; 9 bases align to TRBD1. This CDR3 contains 15 residues. Germline values: CDR1 SGHTA, CDR2 FQGNSA. The junction had 14 bases not matched to a gene; V was cut back by 4 bases and J by 11 bases. The CDR3 reads CASSSLQGASMGAFF. The CDR3 nucleotides read TGTGCCAGCAGCTCGCTACAGGGGGCGAGTATGGGGGCTTTCTTT.

J is TRBJ2-7 and V is TRBV18, with 11 bases that match TRBD1. The germline V gene has CDR1 KGHSH and CDR2 LQKENI. The CDR3 has 17 amino acids. After removal of 2 bases from V and 3 bases from J, the junction contained 9 bases not matched to a gene. The CDR3 protein is CASSPRDPGTGGYEQYF. Written as DNA, the CDR3 is TGTGCCAGCTCACCAAGAGACCCCGGGACAGGGGGCTACGAGCAGTACTTC.

The chain links TRBV11-2 to TRBJ1-1, with unresolved D. There are 13 residues in the CDR3. Germline V gives CDR1 SGHAT, CDR2 FQNNGV. V lost 1 base and J 8 bases, leaving 11 bases between the germline ends. DNA of the CDR3: TGTGCCAGCAGCTTAGTTACCTGGAGGGAAGCTTTCTTT. It is translated as CASSLVTWREAFF.

Regarding this clone: Other DNA sequences in this sample translate to the same CDR3. V usage is TRBV30 and J usage is TRBJ1-6; D possibly corresponds to TRBD1 (6 bases). The CDR3 sequence is 14 residues long. The germline gives CDR1 GTSNPN, CDR2 SVGIG (reference sequence). Trimming removed 2 bases from V and 3 bases from J, with 8 bases in between. In DNA form, the CDR3 reads TGTGCCTGGAGTCGACAGGTCTATAATTCACCCCTCCACTTT. Amino acid sequence: CAWSRQVYNSPLHF.

The chain joins TRBV18 to TRBJ2-1, with 7 bases that match TRBD1. CDR1 and CDR2 from the germline V gene are KGHSH and LQKENI. V lost 2 bases and J lost 4; bases outside the gene matches: 5. This CDR3 comprises 15 residues. The CDR3 nucleotides read TGTGCCAGCTCACCATACCGGGACAGTTACAATGAGCAGTTCTTC. This gives the protein CASSPYRDSYNEQFF.

The chain carries TRBV27 and TRBJ2-5; no reliable D call. Per germline, CDR1 MNHEY and CDR2 SMNVEV (reference sequence). Trimming shortened V by 5 bases and J by 6 bases, and 19 bases separated the two germline ends. The CDR3 has 15 amino acids. CDR3 loop: CASSPGRPKEQTQYF. The CDR3 bases are TGTGCCAGCAGTCCCGGTCGTCCTAAGGAGCAGACCCAGTACTTC.

The chain joins TRBV7-9 to TRBJ1-2, with D maybe TRBD1 (6 bases). The V end was cut by 6 bases, the J end by 2 bases, with 16 bases between. The CDR3 is 15 amino acids. In germline, CDR1 is SEHNR, CDR2 FQNEAQ (reference sequence). CDR3: CASSRAAGANYGYTF. The CDR3 bases are TGTGCCAGCAGTCGTGCGGCAGGGGCCAACTATGGCTACACCTTC.

The V and J genes are TRBV27 and TRBJ2-1, with D possibly being TRBD1 (6 bases). The germline gives CDR1 MNHEY, CDR2 SMNVEV (reference sequence). V was cut by 2 bases and J by 3 bases, with 14 bases left in between. The CDR3 is made up of 16 amino acids. The CDR3 DNA reads as TGTGCCAGCAGTTTAGGGGGCGAGTCGTTCTACAATGAGCAGTTCTTC. Its translation is CASSLGGESFYNEQFF.

V gene TRBV27 combines with J gene TRBJ1-2; 8 bases map to TRBD1. This CDR3 spans 15 amino acids. Per germline, CDR1 MNHEY and CDR2 SMNVEV (reference sequence). V shed 0 bases and J 4 bases; nucleotides not matched to a gene: 4. CDR3 DNA: TGTGCCAGCAGTTTATCGACGGACAGGGTCTATGGCTACACCTTC. It specifies CASSLSTDRVYGYTF.

The chain recombines TRBV2 with TRBJ2-7; a weak D match, TRBD2 (6 bases). This CDR3 contains 16 residues. Trimming left V 7 bases short and J 0 bases short, with 19 bases between. CDR1 SNHLY and CDR2 FYNNEI come from the germline V gene. The CDR3 nucleotides read TGTGCCAGCATCCTCGGTGCTAGCGCAAGCTCCTACGAGCAGTACTTC. Amino acid sequence: CASILGASASSYEQYF.

The chain couples TRBV23-1 to TRBJ2-7; the match to TRBD1 covers 8 bases. TRBV23-1 is labeled an ORF, and its function is uncertain. The CDR3 runs to 16 residues. The J segment lost 1 base and the V segment lost 4 bases, leaving 9 bases of the junction unmatched. For the CDR3, the DNA is TGCGCCAGCAGTCCAACCGGGACAGGATCGTCCTACGAGCAGTACTTC. Encoded protein: CASSPTGTGSSYEQYF.

The chain uses TRBV4-2 and TRBJ2-1; TRBD2 matches at 9 bases. The CDR3 extends over 16 amino acids. The V segment lost 0 bases and the J segment 6 bases; nucleotides outside the gene matches: 6. Germline V gives CDR1 LGHNA, CDR2 YNFKEQ. The CDR3 DNA follows: TGTGCCAGCAGCCAAGATCCTAGCGGGGACGTCAATGAGCAGTTCTTC. Protein sequence: CASSQDPSGDVNEQFF.

The V gene is TRBV7-6, the J gene TRBJ2-7; 7 bases are a match to TRBD1. There are 14 residues in the CDR3. V lost 1 base and J lost 3; bases outside the gene matches: 3. Germline assignment: CDR1 SGHVS and CDR2 FNYEAQ. This CDR3 reads CASSLGGTDYEQYF. The CDR3 region has the DNA TGTGCCAGCAGCTTAGGAGGGACAGACTACGAGCAGTACTTC.

The CDR3 loop reads CASSLKWGGASQPQHF. As DNA, the CDR3 is TGCGCCAGCAGCCTGAAGTGGGGGGGGGCAAGTCAGCCCCAGCATTTT. The chain uses TRBV4-1 and TRBJ1-5, with D possibly being TRBD1 (6 bases). V lost 4 bases and J 6 bases, leaving 19 bases between the germline ends. Germline V lookup: CDR1 MGHRA, CDR2 YSYEKL. The CDR3 loop spans 16 amino acids.

The chain carries TRBV18 and TRBJ2-1; 9 bases line up with TRBD2. This CDR3 spans 14 amino acids. V was pared by 5 bases and J by 5 bases, with 4 bases of the junction left unmatched. From germline, CDR1 is KGHSH and CDR2 LQKENI. The CDR3 here is CASSTRTSDNEQFF. CDR3 bases: TGTGCCAGCTCAACTCGGACTAGCGACAATGAGCAGTTCTTC. Full variable domain (remainder filled in from reference TRBV18 and TRBJ2-1): NAGVMQNPRHLVRRRGQEARLRCSPMKGHSHVYWYRQLPEEGLKFMVYLQKENIIDESGMPKERFSAEFPKEGPSILRIQQVVRGDSAAYFCASSTRTSDNEQFFGPGTRLTVL.

This rearrangement joins TRBV5-1 to TRBJ2-1; weak D call: TRBD1 (5 bases). CDR1 and CDR2 (germline): SGHRS, YFSETQ. V was clipped by 2 bases and J by 8 bases, with 8 bases between them. The CDR3 has 12 residues. The CDR3 region is CASSLFRDEQFF. DNA of the CDR3: TGCGCCAGCAGCTTATTCAGGGATGAGCAGTTCTTC. Combining the CDR3 with reference TRBV5-1 and TRBJ2-1 gives the whole variable domain KAGVTQTPRYLIKTRGQQVTLSCSPISGHRSVSWYQQTPGQGLQFLFEYFSETQRNKGNFPGRFSGRQFSNSRSEMNVSTLELGDSALYLCASSLFRDEQFFGPGTRLTVL.

The rearrangement uses TRBV6-5 and TRBJ1-5; the match to TRBD1 covers 8 bases. The CDR3 has 14 amino acids. Trimming took 8 bases from V and 8 from J; bases not matched to a gene: 11. Germline CDR1 MNHEY, CDR2 SVGAGI. In DNA, the CDR3 is TGTGCCAGCCGCGCTGACAGGGGCATGAAGCCCCAGCATTTT. Its protein product is CASRADRGMKPQHF.

The J gene is TRBJ2-7, the V gene TRBV9; TRBD2 agrees at 7 bases. This CDR3 is built from 15 residues. V was pared by 0 bases and J by 7 bases, with 10 bases of the junction left unmatched. Germline V gives CDR1 SGDLS, CDR2 YYNGEE. CDR3 sequence (DNA): TGTGCCAGCAGCGTAGGGGAGGGGTCGAGTGGTGAGCAGTACTTC. This sequence encodes CASSVGEGSSGEQYF.

The genes are TRBV6-5 and TRBJ2-1, with 8 bases identical to TRBD1. The germline gives CDR1 MNHEY, CDR2 SVGAGI. The ends lost 7 bases at V and 7 bases at J; junction bases unmatched: 9. CDR3 size: 14 residues. CDR3 region: CASNIQGGGNEQFF. CDR3 nucleotide sequence: TGTGCCAGCAACATACAGGGGGGTGGGAATGAGCAGTTCTTC.

The rearrangement links TRBV29-1 to TRBJ1-1; D gene unclear. This CDR3 has 14 residues. The germline V gene encodes CDR1 SQVTM and CDR2 ANQGSEA. The germline V and J ends were trimmed by 4 bases and 8 bases, with 20 bases remaining between them. As DNA, the CDR3 is TGCAGCGTTGGGGGAGCGGGGTACTCAGGAGAAGCTTTCTTT. Amino acid sequence: CSVGGAGYSGEAFF.

V is TRBV4-2 and J is TRBJ1-5; D call uncertain. This CDR3 spans 17 amino acids. Trimming took off 4 bases at V and 0 bases at J, with 16 bases between the two ends. Germline CDR1 LGHNA, CDR2 YNFKEQ. The CDR3 here is CASSRSRQDDSNQPQHF. The CDR3 DNA reads as TGTGCCAGCAGCCGGTCCCGGCAGGATGATAGCAATCAGCCCCAGCATTTT.

The chain uses TRBV5-4 and TRBJ1-6; D not certain. Germline V gene data show CDR1 as SGHNT and CDR2 as YYREEE (reference sequence). Between the trimmed V and J ends, which lost 2 bases and 9 bases, there was a span of 15 bases. This CDR3 is built from 15 residues. The CDR3 sequence is CASSLEGGRGSPLHF. The CDR3, as DNA: TGTGCCAGCAGCTTAGAGGGAGGGCGAGGTTCACCCCTCCACTTT.

The V gene is TRBV15, the J gene TRBJ2-1; the D gene is possibly TRBD2 (6 bases). The V and J ends lost 1 base and 6 bases respectively, with 7 bases between them. CDR3 length: 13 residues. Germline-derived CDR1 and CDR2 are LNHNV and YYDKDF (reference sequence). The CDR3 spells CATSRVGGNEQFF. CDR3 nucleotides: TGTGCCACCAGCAGAGTGGGGGGCAATGAGCAGTTCTTC.

The V gene is TRBV6-1, the J gene TRBJ1-1, with D possibly TRBD1 on 5 matching bases. Germline V lookup: CDR1 MNHNS, CDR2 SASEGT. Deletions cut 2 bases from V and 6 bases from J, with 16 bases between. The CDR3 extends over 15 amino acids. The CDR3 is CASSESGVRTSEAFF. Written as DNA, the CDR3 is TGTGCCAGCAGTGAATCGGGGGTAAGGACTTCTGAAGCTTTCTTT.

The V and J genes are TRBV29-1 and TRBJ1-2; unclear D gene. The CDR3 runs 12 residues. Per the germline V gene, CDR1 is SQVTM and CDR2 is ANQGSEA. V was shortened by 3 bases and J by 2 bases, with 7 bases between the two germline ends. CDR3 in DNA: TGCAGCGTTGAGTACAGAAACTATGGCTACACCTTC. This gives the protein CSVEYRNYGYTF.

CDR3 sequence (DNA): TGTGCCAGCAGTTCACCAGGACAGGCATATGGCTACACCTTC. Translation: CASSSPGQAYGYTF. The chain links TRBV6-6 to TRBJ1-2; TRBD1 matches 7 bases. Germline V gives CDR1 MNHNY, CDR2 SVGAGI (reference sequence). This CDR3 has 14 residues. The junction had 7 bases not matched to a gene; V was cut back by 4 bases and J by 5 bases.

The chain carries TRBV5-1 and TRBJ1-1; the match to TRBD1 covers 10 bases. This CDR3 comprises 13 residues. The junction had 11 bases not matched to a gene; V was cut back by 7 bases and J by 11 bases. Germline-derived CDR1 and CDR2 are SGHRS and YFSETQ. The CDR3 DNA reads TGCGCCAGCGGATATGGACAGGGGGATTGGGCTTTCTTT. This gives the protein CASGYGQGDWAFF. Together with reference TRBV5-1 and TRBJ1-1, the CDR3 gives the full variable domain: KAGVTQTPRYLIKTRGQQVTLSCSPISGHRSVSWYQQTPGQGLQFLFEYFSETQRNKGNFPGRFSGRQFSNSRSEMNVSTLELGDSALYLCASGYGQGDWAFFGQGTRLTVV.

This chain joins TRBV5-6 and TRBJ1-1, with 8 bases lining up with TRBD1. V was clipped by 3 bases and J by 1 base; unmatched bases: 5. There are 15 residues in the CDR3. Germline CDR1 reads SGHDT; CDR2 reads YYEEEE. CDR3 loop: CASSSWGTGNTEAFF. As DNA, the CDR3 is TGTGCCAGCAGCTCTTGGGGGACAGGGAACACTGAAGCTTTCTTT.